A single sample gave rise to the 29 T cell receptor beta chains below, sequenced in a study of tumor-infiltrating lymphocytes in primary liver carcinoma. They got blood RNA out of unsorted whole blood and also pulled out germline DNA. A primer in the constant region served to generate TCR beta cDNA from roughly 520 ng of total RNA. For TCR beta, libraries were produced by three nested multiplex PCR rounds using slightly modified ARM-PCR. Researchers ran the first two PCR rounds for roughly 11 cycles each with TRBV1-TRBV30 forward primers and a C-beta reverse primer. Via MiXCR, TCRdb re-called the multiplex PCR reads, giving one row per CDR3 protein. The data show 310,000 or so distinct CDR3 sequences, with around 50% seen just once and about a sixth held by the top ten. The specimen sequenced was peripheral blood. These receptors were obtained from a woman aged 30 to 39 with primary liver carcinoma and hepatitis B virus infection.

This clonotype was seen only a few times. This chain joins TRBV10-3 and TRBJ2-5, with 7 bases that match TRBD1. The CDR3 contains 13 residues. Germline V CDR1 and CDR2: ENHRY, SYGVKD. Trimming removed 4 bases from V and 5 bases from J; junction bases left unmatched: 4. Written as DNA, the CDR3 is TGTGCCATCAGTGCGGACAGGATGGAGACCCAGTACTTC. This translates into CAISADRMETQYF.

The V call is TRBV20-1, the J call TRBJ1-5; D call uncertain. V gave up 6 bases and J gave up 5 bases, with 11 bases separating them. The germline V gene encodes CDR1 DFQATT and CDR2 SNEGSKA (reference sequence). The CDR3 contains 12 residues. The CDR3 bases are TGCAGTGCCACGGCCGGGGATCAGCCCCAGCATTTT. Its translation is CSATAGDQPQHF.

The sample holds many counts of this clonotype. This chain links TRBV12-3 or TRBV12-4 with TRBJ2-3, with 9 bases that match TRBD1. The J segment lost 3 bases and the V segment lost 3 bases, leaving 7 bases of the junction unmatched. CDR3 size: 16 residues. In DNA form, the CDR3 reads TGTGCCAGCAGTTTGGACAGGGGCACGAGTACAGATACGCAGTATTTT. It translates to CASSLDRGTSTDTQYF.

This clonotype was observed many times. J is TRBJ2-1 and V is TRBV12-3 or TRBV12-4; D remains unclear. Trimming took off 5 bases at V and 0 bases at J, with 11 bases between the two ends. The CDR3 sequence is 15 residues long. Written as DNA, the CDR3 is TGTGCCAGCAGTCCCGACTTCAGCTCCTACAATGAGCAGTTCTTC. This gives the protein CASSPDFSSYNEQFF.

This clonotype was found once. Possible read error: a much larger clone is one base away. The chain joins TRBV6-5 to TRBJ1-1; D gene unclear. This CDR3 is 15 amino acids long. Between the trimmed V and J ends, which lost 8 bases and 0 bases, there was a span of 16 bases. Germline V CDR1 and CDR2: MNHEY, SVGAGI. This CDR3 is CASSINSHLNTEAFF. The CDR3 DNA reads TGTGCCAGCTCAATAAACAGCCACCTGAACACTGAAGCTTTCTTT.

CDR3 sequence reads: CASTRQADRSDTQYF. The CDR3, as DNA: TGTGCCAGTACTCGACAGGCCGATCGCTCAGATACGCAGTATTTT. The chain combines TRBV6-1 with TRBJ2-3, with D possibly matching TRBD1 (6 bases). The ends were cut back, 9 bases at V and 4 bases at J, with 20 bases in the middle. The length of the CDR3 is 15 residues. Germline CDR1 reads MNHNS; CDR2 reads SASEGT.

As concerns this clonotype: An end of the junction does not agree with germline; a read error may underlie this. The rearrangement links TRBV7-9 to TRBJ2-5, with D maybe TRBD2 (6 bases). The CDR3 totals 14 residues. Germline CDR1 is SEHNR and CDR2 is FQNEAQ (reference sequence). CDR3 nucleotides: TGTGCCAGCAGCCGGGGAGGACTCCAAGAGATCCAGTACTTC. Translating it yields CASSRGGLQEIQYF. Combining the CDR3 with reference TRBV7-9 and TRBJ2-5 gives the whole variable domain DTGVSQNPRHKITKRGQNVTFRCDPISEHNRLYWYRQTLGQGPEFLTYFQNEAQLEKSRLLSDRFSAERPKGSFSTLEIQRTEQGDSAMYLCASSRGGLQEIQYFGPGTRLLVL.

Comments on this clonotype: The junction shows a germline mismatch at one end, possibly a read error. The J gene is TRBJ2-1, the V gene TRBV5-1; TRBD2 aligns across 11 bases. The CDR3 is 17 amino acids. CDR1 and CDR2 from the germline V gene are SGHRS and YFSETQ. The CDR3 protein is CASSWTSGSLSYDEQFF. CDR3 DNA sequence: TGCGCCAGCAGCTGGACTAGCGGGTCCCTCTCCTACGATGAGCAGTTCTTC.

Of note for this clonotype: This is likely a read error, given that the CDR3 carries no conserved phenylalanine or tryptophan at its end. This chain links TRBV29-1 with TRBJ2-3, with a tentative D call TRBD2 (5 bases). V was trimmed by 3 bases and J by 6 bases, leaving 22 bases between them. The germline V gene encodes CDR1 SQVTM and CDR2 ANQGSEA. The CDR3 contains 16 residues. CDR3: CSVELYVGAPRDTQYS. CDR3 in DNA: TGCAGCGTTGAGCTGTACGTGGGAGCCCCCCGGGATACGCAGTATTCT.

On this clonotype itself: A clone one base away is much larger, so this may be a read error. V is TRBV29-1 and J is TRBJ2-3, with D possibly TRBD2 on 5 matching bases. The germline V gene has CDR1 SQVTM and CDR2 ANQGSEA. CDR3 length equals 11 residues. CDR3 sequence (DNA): TGCTGCGGCCTCCGAGGGGATACGCAGTATTTT. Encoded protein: CCGLRGDTQYF.

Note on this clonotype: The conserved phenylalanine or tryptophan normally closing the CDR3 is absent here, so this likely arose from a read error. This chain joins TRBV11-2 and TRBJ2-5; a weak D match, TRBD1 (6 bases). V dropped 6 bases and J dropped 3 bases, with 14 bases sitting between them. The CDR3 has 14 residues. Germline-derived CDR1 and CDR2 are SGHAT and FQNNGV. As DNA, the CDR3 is TGTGCCAGCAGTTCACAGACAGGAAAAGAGACCCAGTACCTC. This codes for CASSSQTGKETQYL.

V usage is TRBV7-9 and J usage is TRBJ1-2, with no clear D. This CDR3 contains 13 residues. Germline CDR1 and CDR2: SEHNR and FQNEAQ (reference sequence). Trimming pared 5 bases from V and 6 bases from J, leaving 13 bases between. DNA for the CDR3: TGTGCCAGCAGCGACAATCGACGGGATGGCTACACCTTC. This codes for CASSDNRRDGYTF.

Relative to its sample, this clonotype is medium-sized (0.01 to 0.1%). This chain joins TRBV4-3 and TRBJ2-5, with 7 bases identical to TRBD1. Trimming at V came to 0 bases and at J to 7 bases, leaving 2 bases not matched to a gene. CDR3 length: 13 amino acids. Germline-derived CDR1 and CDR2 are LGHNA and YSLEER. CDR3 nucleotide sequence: TGCGCCAGCAGCCAAGAGAGGACAGGGACCCAGTACTTC. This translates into CASSQERTGTQYF.

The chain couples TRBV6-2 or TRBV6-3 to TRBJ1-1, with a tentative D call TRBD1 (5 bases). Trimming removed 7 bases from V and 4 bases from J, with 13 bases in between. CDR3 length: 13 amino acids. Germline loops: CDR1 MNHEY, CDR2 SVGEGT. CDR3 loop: CASNQGQFTEAFF. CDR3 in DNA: TGTGCCAGCAACCAGGGTCAGTTCACTGAAGCTTTCTTT.

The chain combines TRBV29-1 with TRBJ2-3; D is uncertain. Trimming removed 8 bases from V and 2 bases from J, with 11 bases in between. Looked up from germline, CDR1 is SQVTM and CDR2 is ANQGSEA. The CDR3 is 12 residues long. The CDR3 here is CSLTINTDTQYF. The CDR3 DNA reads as TGCAGCCTTACTATTAACACAGATACGCAGTATTTT.

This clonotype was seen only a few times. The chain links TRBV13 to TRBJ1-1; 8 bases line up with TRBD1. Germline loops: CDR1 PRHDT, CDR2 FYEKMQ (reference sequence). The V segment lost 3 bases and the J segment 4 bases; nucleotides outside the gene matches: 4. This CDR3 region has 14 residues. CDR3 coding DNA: TGTGCCAGCAGCTTCGGGACAGGAGGCACTGAAGCTTTCTTT. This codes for CASSFGTGGTEAFF.

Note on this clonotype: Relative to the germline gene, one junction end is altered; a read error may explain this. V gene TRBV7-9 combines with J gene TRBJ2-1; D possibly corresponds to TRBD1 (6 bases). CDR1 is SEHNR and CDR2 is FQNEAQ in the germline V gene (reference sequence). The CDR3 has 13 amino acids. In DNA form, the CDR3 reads TGTGCCAGCAGATGGGGGCCCTACGATGAGCAGTTCTTC. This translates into CASRWGPYDEQFF.

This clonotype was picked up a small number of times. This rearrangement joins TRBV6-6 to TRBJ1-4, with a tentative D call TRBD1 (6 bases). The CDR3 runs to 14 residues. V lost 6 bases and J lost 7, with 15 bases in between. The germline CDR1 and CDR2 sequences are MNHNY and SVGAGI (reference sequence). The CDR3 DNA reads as TGTGCCAGCAGGGAGACAGGACGGGGTGAAAAACTGTTTTTT. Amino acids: CASRETGRGEKLFF.

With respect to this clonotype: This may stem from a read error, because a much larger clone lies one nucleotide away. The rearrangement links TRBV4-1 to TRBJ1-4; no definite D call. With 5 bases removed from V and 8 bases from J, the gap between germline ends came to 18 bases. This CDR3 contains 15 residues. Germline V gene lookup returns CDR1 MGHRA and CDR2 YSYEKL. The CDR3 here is CASSTQRPIREKLFF. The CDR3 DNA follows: TGCGCCAGCAGCACACAGAGGCCAATTCGCGAAAAACTGTTTTTT.

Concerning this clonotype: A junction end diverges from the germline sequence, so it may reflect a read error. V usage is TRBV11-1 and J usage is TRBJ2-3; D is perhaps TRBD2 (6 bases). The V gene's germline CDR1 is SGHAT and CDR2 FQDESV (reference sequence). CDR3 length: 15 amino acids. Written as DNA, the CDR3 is TGCGCCAGCAGCTTATGGGGACTGCACACAGATACGCAGTGTTTT. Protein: CASSLWGLHTDTQCF.

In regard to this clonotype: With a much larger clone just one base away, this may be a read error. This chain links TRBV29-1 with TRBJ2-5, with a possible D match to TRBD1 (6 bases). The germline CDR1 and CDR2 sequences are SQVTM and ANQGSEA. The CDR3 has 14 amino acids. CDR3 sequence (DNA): TGCAGCGTTGACAGGGGATTTCAAGGAGAGATCCAGTACTTC. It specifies CSVDRGFQGEIQYF.

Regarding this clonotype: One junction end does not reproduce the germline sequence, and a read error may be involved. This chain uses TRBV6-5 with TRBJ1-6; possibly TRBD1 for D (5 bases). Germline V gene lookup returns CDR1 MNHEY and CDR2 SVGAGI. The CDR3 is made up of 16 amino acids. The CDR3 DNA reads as TGTGCCAGCACCCGGGACCCGATCTCCAATAATTCACCCCTCCACTTT. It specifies CASTRDPISNNSPLHF.

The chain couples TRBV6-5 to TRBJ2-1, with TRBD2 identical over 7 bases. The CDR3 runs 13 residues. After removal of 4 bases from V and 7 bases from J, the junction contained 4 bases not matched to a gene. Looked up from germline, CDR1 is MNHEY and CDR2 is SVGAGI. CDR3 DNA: TGTGCCAGCAGTTGGAGGGAGGGTAATGAGCAGTTCTTC. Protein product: CASSWREGNEQFF.

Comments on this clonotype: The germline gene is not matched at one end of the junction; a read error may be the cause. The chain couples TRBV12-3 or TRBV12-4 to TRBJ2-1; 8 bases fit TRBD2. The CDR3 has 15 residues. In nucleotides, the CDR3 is TGTGCTAGCAGTTCGAGACGAGCGGGAGTCAATGAGCAGTTCTTC. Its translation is CASSSRRAGVNEQFF.

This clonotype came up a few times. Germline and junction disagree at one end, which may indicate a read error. CDR3 sequence reads: CASSYSRDRVNPEAFF. Written as DNA, the CDR3 is TGTGCCAGCAGTTACTCCCGGGACAGGGTGAACCCTGAAGCTTTCTTT. This chain uses TRBV6-6 with TRBJ1-1; the match to TRBD1 covers 9 bases. Germline V gene lookup returns CDR1 MNHNY and CDR2 SVGAGI (reference sequence). The CDR3 is made up of 16 amino acids.

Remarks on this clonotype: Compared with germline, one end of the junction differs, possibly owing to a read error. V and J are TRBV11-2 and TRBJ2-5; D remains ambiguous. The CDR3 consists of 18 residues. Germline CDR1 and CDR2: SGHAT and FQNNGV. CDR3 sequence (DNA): TGTGCCAGCAGCTCCCCCCGCCCAGAACTCAGGAGCCAAGACACCCAGTACTTC. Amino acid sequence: CASSSPRPELRSQDTQYF. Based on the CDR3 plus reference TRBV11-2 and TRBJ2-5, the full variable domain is EAGVAQSPRYKIIEKRQSVAFWCNPISGHATLYWYQQILGQGPKLLIQFQNNGVVDDSQLPKDRFSAERLKGVDSTLKIQPAKLEDSAVYLCASSSPRPELRSQDTQYFGPGTRLLVL.

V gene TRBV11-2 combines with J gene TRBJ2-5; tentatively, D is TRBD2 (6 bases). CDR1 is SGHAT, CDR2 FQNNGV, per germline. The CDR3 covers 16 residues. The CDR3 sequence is CVNSFTVLTGLETQYF. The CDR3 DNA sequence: TGTGTCAACAGCTTCACTGTGTTAACGGGACTGGAGACCCAGTACTTC.

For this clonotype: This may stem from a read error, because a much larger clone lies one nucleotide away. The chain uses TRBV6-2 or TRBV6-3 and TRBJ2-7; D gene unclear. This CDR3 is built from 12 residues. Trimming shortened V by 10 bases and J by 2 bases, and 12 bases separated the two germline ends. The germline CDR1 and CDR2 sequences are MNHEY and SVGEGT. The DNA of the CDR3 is TGTGCCAACAACGCAGGAACCTACGAGCAGTACTTC. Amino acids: CANNAGTYEQYF.

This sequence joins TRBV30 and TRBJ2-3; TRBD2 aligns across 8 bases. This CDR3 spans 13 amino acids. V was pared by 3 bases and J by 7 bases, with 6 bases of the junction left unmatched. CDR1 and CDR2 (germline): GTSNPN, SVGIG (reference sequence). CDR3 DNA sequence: TGTGCCTGGAGAAGCGGGAGCGGAAATACGCAGTATTTT. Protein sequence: CAWRSGSGNTQYF.